These 19 T cell receptor beta chains were all obtained from the same sample, sequenced in a study of cytotoxic CD8 clonotypes in ibrutinib-treated CLL. Data came from immunoSEQ multiplex PCR; TCRdb stores just in-frame clones and leaves some out. In the table there are 30,000 to 40,000 clones, 49% of which are singletons. Sequenced here: PBMCs, sampled before ibrutinib treatment. The receptor source for this set is a human donor with chronic lymphocytic leukemia.

The gene calls are TRBV5-1 and TRBJ2-3; D is ambiguous. The CDR3 covers 16 residues. The germline V gene has CDR1 SGHRS and CDR2 YFSETQ. The V end lost 0 bases, the J end lost 2 bases, and 13 bases lay between the germline ends. CDR3 nucleotides: TGCGCCAGCAGCTTGGCCGTAGTGAGATCCACAGATACGCAGTATTTT. The encoded protein is CASSLAVVRSTDTQYF.

DNA of the CDR3: TGTGCCAGCAGCTCCGGACAGGGGGCTGGCTATGGCTACACCTTC. Residues: CASSSGQGAGYGYTF. This chain joins TRBV7-2 and TRBJ1-2; 11 positions agree with TRBD1. Germline V lookup: CDR1 SGHTA, CDR2 FQGNSA. This CDR3 is 15 amino acids long. V dropped 4 bases and J dropped 4; count of bases not matched to a gene: 5.

The V and J genes are TRBV11-2 and TRBJ1-1; 8 nucleotides agree with TRBD1. Germline lookup yields CDR1 SGHAT and CDR2 FQNNGV. The V and J ends lost 4 bases and 5 bases, in that order; junction bases with no gene match: 9. The length of the CDR3 is 15 residues. CDR3 loop: CASSYGPGGNTEAFF. The CDR3 DNA sequence: TGTGCCAGCAGCTACGGGCCAGGGGGCAATACTGAAGCTTTCTTT.

The gene calls are TRBV2 and TRBJ1-1, with D possibly TRBD1 on 6 matching bases. The CDR3 totals 15 residues. Between the trimmed V and J ends, which lost 1 base and 6 bases, there was a span of 15 bases. The germline gives CDR1 SNHLY, CDR2 FYNNEI. CDR3 amino acids: CASSEVRGVGSEAFF. The CDR3 coding sequence is TGTGCCAGCAGTGAAGTAAGGGGGGTAGGGTCTGAAGCTTTCTTT.

J is TRBJ2-1 and V is TRBV10-3; 8 bases are shared with TRBD2. With V trimmed by 11 bases and J by 0 bases, 15 bases remained unmatched. Germline CDR1 ENHRY, CDR2 SYGVKD. This CDR3 contains 17 residues. In DNA, the CDR3 is TGTGCCGCGACGGGTGGCGGGGGGATGCTCTCCTACAATGAGCAGTTCTTC. It yields the protein CAATGGGGMLSYNEQFF.

The chain employs TRBV11-2 and TRBJ1-2, with a possible D match to TRBD1 (5 bases). There are 14 residues in the CDR3. Germline CDR1 SGHAT, CDR2 FQNNGV. V was cut by 1 base and J by 8 bases, with 14 bases left in between. The CDR3 is CASSLGGAGRGYTF. CDR3 in DNA: TGTGCCAGCAGCTTAGGGGGCGCTGGTCGCGGCTACACCTTC.

The V call is TRBV12-5, the J call TRBJ1-5; 10 bases line up with TRBD1. The germline V gene encodes CDR1 LGHNT and CDR2 FRNRAP. The junction had 20 bases not matched to a gene; V was cut back by 4 bases and J by 2 bases. The CDR3 covers 21 residues. CDR3 sequence: CASGYSPSRDRGWGGNQPQHF. The CDR3 DNA reads TGTGCTAGTGGTTATTCTCCGAGCCGGGACAGGGGATGGGGCGGCAATCAGCCCCAGCATTTT.

The table lists this clone with a few counts. The chain carries TRBV7-2 and TRBJ2-1; D is perhaps TRBD1 (5 bases). Trimming took 3 bases from V and 10 from J, leaving 13 bases between them. The CDR3 totals 13 residues. The germline V gene has CDR1 SGHTA and CDR2 FQGNSA. CDR3 residues: CASSLIGAGEQFF. The CDR3 nucleotides are TGTGCCAGCAGCTTGATAGGGGCTGGGGAGCAGTTCTTC.

This clone was seen only a few times. The chain is built from TRBV5-1 and TRBJ1-2; no definite D call. The CDR3 has 12 amino acids. Germline V lookup: CDR1 SGHRS, CDR2 YFSETQ. V lost 1 base and J lost 2, with 3 bases in between. In DNA, the CDR3 is TGCGCCAGCAGCTTGCAGAACTATGGCTACACCTTC. Protein sequence: CASSLQNYGYTF.

This chain joins TRBV5-1 and TRBJ1-6; 7 nucleotides match TRBD1. This CDR3 comprises 16 residues. Losses at the gene ends were 5 bases for V and 6 bases for J; bases not matched to a gene: 11. Germline V gene lookup returns CDR1 SGHRS and CDR2 YFSETQ. CDR3 sequence (DNA): TGCGCCAGCAGAAACGGCCGGGGACAGCTTAATTCACCCCTCCACTTT. Protein: CASRNGRGQLNSPLHF.

This clone appeared a single time. The chain carries TRBV5-1 and TRBJ1-1; D call uncertain. Per germline, CDR1 SGHRS and CDR2 YFSETQ. CDR3 length equals 15 residues. V shed 2 bases and J shed 2 bases, with 13 bases lying between them. CDR3 coding DNA: TGCGCCAGCAGCTTACTACCGGGTCAAAACACTGAAGCTTTCTTT. It codes for CASSLLPGQNTEAFF.

The V call is TRBV10-1, the J call TRBJ2-7; maybe TRBD1 (6 bases). Germline V CDR1 and CDR2: WNHNN, SYGVQD (reference sequence). The CDR3 is 13 amino acids. The V gene lost 3 bases and the J gene lost 2 bases, with 8 bases spanning the gap. CDR3 residues: CASSDGQTYEQYF. CDR3 sequence (DNA): TGCGCCAGCAGTGACGGACAGACCTACGAGCAGTACTTC.

This clone appeared a few times. J is TRBJ2-6 and V is TRBV9; D uncertain. The CDR3 length is 15 residues. Trimming removed 3 bases from V and 0 bases from J, with 7 bases in between. CDR1 SGDLS and CDR2 YYNGEE come from the germline V gene. The CDR3 is CASSAMGSGANVLTF. CDR3 bases: TGTGCCAGCAGCGCCATGGGCTCTGGGGCCAACGTCCTGACTTTC. Looking up the rest from reference TRBV9 and TRBJ2-6 gives the full variable domain: DSGVTQTPKHLITATGQRVTLRCSPRSGDLSVYWYQQSLDQGLQFLIQYYNGEERAKGNILERFSAQQFPDLHSELNLSSLELGDSALYFCASSAMGSGANVLTFGAGSRLTVL.

The chain combines TRBV7-2 with TRBJ1-5; D is possibly TRBD1 (5 bases). The CDR3 runs 15 residues. The V end was cut by 1 base, the J end by 1 base, with 8 bases between. Germline loops: CDR1 SGHTA, CDR2 FQGNSA. The CDR3 spells CASSLDQGSNQPQHF. The CDR3 DNA reads TGTGCCAGCAGCTTAGATCAGGGAAGCAATCAGCCCCAGCATTTT.

This clone was seen at least ten times. The chain recombines TRBV30 with TRBJ1-1; D is unclear. The CDR3 length is 13 residues. Per the germline V gene, CDR1 is GTSNPN and CDR2 is SVGIG (reference sequence). The V end was cut by 2 bases, the J end by 3 bases, with 10 bases between. The CDR3 here is CAWSPNPDTEAFF. In DNA, the CDR3 is TGTGCCTGGAGTCCCAACCCGGACACTGAAGCTTTCTTT. Looking up the rest from reference TRBV30 and TRBJ1-1 gives the full variable domain: SQTIHQWPATLVQPVGSPLSLECTVEGTSNPNLYWYRQAAGRGLQLLFYSVGIGQISSEVPQNLSASRPQDRQFILSSKKLLLSDSGFYLCAWSPNPDTEAFFGQGTRLTVV.

The chain uses TRBV7-8 and TRBJ2-7, with 7 bases fitting TRBD2. The CDR3 length is 14 residues. V trimming: 5 bases; J trimming: 2 bases; junction bases outside the gene matches: 6. Germline CDR1 and CDR2: SGHVS and FQNEAQ. CDR3 coding DNA: TGTGCCAGCAGCCCAGTGGCGGGGGCCTACGAGCAGTACTTC. Its translation: CASSPVAGAYEQYF. The full variable domain, with the rest looked up from reference TRBV7-8 and TRBJ2-7, is GAGVSQSPRYKVAKRGQDVALRCDPISGHVSLFWYQQALGQGPEFLTYFQNEAQLDKSGLPSDRFFAERPEGSVSTLKIQRTQQEDSAVYLCASSPVAGAYEQYFGPGTRLTVT.

The gene calls are TRBV5-1 and TRBJ1-6; 8 positions match TRBD1. V lost 8 bases, J lost 5 bases, and 3 bases stayed unmatched. The CDR3 loop spans 13 amino acids. Germline CDR1 and CDR2: SGHRS and YFSETQ. This CDR3 is CASTDRDNSPLHF. As DNA, the CDR3 is TGCGCCAGTACGGACAGGGATAATTCACCCCTCCACTTT.

The rearrangement uses TRBV6-4 and TRBJ2-3; 8 positions agree with TRBD1. This CDR3 region has 15 residues. With V trimmed by 0 bases and J by 2 bases, 1 base remained unmatched. CDR1 MRHNA and CDR2 SNTAGT come from the germline V gene. CDR3 in DNA: TGTGCCAGCAGTGACTCGACAGGGGTCACAGATACGCAGTATTTT. This translates into CASSDSTGVTDTQYF.

Worth noting for this clone: This likely reflects a read error, since a far larger clone is one base away. The rearrangement uses TRBV5-1 and TRBJ1-5; 10 bases match TRBD1. This CDR3 comprises 19 residues. Germline values: CDR1 SGHRS, CDR2 YFSETQ. The CDR3: CTSSLGPGTGAASDQPQHF. In DNA form, the CDR3 reads TGCACCAGCAGCTTGGGACCCGGGACAGGGGCCGCCTCAGACCAGCCCCAGCATTTT.